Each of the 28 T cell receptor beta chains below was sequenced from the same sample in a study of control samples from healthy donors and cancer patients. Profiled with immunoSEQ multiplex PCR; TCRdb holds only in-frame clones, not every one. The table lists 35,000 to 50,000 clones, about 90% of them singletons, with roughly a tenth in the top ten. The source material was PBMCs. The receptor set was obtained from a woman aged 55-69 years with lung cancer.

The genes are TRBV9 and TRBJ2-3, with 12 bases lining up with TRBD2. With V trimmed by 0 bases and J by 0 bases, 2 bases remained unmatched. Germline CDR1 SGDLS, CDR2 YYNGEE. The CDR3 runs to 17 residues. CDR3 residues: CASSVGLAGVSTDTQYF. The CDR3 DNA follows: TGTGCCAGCAGCGTAGGACTAGCGGGGGTTAGCACAGATACGCAGTATTTT.

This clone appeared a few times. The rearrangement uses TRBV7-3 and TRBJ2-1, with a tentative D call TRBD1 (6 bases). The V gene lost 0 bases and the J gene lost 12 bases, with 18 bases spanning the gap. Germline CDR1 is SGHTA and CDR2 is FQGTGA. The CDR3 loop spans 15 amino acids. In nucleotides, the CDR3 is TGTGCCAGCAGCTTAACGTCAACAGGGATAGATGGGCAGTTCTTC. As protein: CASSLTSTGIDGQFF.

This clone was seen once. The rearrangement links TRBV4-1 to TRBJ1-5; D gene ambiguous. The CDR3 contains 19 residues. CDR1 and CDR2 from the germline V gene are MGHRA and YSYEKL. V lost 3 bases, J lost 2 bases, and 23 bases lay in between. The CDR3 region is CASSHQPDVDRVGNQPQHF. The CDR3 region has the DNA TGCGCCAGCAGCCACCAACCGGACGTTGACCGAGTTGGCAATCAGCCCCAGCATTTT.

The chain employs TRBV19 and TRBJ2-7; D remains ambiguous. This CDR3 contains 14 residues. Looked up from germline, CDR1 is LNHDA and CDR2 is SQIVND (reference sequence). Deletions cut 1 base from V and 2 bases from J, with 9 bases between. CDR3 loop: CASSIGGSAYEQYF. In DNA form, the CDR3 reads TGTGCCAGTAGTATAGGGGGTTCGGCCTACGAGCAGTACTTC. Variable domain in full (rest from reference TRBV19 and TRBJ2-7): DGGITQSPKYLFRKEGQNVTLSCEQNLNHDAMYWYRQDPGQGLRLIYYSQIVNDFQKGDIAEGYSVSREKKESFPLTVTSAQKNPTAFYLCASSIGGSAYEQYFGPGTRLTVT.

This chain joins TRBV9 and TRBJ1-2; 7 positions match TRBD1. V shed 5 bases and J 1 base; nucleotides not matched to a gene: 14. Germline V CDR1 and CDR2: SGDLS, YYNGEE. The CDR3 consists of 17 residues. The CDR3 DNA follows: TGTGCCAGCAGTGGGGGACAGCACCTAACTGGTAACTATGGCTACACCTTC. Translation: CASSGGQHLTGNYGYTF.

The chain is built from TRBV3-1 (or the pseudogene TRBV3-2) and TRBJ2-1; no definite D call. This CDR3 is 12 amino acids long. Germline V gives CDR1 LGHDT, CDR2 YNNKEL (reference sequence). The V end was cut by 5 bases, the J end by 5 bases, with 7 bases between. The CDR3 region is CASSSNHNEQFF. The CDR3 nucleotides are TGTGCCAGCAGCTCGAATCACAATGAGCAGTTCTTC.

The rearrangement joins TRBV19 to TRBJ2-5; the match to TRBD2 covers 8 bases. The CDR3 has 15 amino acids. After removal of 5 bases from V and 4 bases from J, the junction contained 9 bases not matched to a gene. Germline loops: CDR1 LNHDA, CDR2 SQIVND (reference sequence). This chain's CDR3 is CASSPETSARETQYF. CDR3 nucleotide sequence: TGTGCCAGTAGTCCCGAGACTAGCGCGAGAGAGACCCAGTACTTC.

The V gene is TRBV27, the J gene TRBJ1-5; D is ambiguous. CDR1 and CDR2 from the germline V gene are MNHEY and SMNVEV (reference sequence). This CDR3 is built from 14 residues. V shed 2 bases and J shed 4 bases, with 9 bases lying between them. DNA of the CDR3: TGTGCCAGCAGTTTAAGTCTTGATAATCAGCCCCAGCATTTT. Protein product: CASSLSLDNQPQHF.

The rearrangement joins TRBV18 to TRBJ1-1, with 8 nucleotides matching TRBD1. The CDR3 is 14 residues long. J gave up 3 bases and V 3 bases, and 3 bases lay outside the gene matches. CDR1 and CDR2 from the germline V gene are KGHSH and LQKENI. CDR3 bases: TGTGCCAGCTCACCGGCACAGGGGGACACTGAAGCTTTCTTT. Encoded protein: CASSPAQGDTEAFF. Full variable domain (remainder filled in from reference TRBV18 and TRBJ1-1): NAGVMQNPRHLVRRRGQEARLRCSPMKGHSHVYWYRQLPEEGLKFMVYLQKENIIDESGMPKERFSAEFPKEGPSILRIQQVVRGDSAAYFCASSPAQGDTEAFFGQGTRLTVV.

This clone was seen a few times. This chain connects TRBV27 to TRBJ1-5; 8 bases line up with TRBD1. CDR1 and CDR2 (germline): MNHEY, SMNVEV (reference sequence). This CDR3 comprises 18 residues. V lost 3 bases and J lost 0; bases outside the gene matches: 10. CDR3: CASSFKSAGGYSNQPQHF. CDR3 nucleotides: TGTGCCAGCAGTTTTAAGTCCGCAGGGGGCTATAGCAATCAGCCCCAGCATTTT.

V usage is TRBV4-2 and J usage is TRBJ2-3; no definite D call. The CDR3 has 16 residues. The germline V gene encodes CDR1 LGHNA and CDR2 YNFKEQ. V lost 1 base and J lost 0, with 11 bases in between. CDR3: CASSQASPDSTDTQYF. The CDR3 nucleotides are TGTGCCAGCAGCCAAGCATCCCCGGATAGCACAGATACGCAGTATTTT.

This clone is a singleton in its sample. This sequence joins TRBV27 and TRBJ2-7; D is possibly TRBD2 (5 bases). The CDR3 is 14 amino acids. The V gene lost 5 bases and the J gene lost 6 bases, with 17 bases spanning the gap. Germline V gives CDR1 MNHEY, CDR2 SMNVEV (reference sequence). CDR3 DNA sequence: TGTGCCAGCAGTCCCTCGGTCGGAGGAGGCGAGCAGTACTTC. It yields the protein CASSPSVGGGEQYF.

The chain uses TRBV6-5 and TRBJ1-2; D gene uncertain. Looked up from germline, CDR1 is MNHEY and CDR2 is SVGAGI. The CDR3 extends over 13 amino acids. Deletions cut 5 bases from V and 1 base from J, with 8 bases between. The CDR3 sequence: CASSRTSNYGYTF. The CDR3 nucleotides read TGTGCCAGCAGTCGAACAAGTAACTATGGCTACACCTTC.

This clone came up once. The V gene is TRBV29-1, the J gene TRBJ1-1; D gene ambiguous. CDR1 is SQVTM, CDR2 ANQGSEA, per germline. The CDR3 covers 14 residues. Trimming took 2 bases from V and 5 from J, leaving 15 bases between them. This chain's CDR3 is CSVEFASRGTEAFF. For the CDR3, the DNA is TGCAGCGTTGAATTTGCGTCGAGAGGAACTGAAGCTTTCTTT.

CDR3 coding DNA: TGTGCCAGCAGCCCCCGACTAGCGGGAGGGCCTGTAAATGAGCAGTTCTTC. As protein: CASSPRLAGGPVNEQFF. This rearrangement joins TRBV4-2 to TRBJ2-1; 14 bases agree with TRBD2. This CDR3 has 17 residues. V lost 4 bases, J lost 7 bases, and 9 bases stayed unmatched. Germline values: CDR1 LGHNA, CDR2 YNFKEQ.

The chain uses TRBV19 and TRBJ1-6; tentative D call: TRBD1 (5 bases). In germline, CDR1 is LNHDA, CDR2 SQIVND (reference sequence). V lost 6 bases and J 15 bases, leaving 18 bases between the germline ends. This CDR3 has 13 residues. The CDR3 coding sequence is TGTGCCAGTAGCCCCCGGGACGGCCCCATCCTCCACTTT. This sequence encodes CASSPRDGPILHF.

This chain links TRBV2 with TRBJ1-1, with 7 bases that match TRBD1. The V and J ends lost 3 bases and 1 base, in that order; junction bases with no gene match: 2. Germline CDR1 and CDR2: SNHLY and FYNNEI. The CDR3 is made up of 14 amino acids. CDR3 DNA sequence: TGTGCCAGCAGTGACCGGACAGGGAACACTGAAGCTTTCTTT. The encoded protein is CASSDRTGNTEAFF.

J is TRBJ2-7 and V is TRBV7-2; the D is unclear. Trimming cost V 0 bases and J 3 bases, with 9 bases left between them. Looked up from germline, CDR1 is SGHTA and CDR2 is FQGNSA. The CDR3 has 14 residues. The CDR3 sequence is CASSLAPGYYEQYF. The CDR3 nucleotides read TGTGCCAGCAGCTTAGCCCCGGGCTACTACGAGCAGTACTTC.

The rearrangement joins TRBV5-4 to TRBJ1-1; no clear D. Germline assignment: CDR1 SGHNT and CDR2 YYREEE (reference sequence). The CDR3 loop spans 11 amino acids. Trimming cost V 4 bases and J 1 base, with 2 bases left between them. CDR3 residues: CASSRNTEAFF. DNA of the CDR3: TGTGCCAGCAGCCGGAACACTGAAGCTTTCTTT.

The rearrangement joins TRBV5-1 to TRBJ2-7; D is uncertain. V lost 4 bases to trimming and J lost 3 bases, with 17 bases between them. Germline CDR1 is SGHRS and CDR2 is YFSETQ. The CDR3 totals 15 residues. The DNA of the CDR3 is TGCGCCAGCAGCCTCGACCGATCCCTGTTCTACGAGCAGTACTTC. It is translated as CASSLDRSLFYEQYF.

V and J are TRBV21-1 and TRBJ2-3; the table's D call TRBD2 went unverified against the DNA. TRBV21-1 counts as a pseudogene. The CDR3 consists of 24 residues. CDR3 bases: TGTGCCAGCAGCAAGCCTCACGGGGGCTTTAGGCCGGGACTAGCGGGAGTAAGAGCGGATACGCAGTATTTT. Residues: CASSKPHGGFRPGLAGVRADTQYF.

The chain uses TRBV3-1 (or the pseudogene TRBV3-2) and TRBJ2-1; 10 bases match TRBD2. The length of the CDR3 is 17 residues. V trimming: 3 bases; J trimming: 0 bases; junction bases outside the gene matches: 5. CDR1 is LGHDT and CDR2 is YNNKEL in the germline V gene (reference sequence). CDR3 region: CASSHCPSGSSYNEQFF. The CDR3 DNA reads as TGTGCCAGCAGCCATTGCCCTAGCGGGAGCTCCTACAATGAGCAGTTCTTC.

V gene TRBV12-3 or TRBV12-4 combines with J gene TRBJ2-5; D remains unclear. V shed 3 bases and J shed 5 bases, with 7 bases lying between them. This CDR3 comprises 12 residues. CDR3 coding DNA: TGTGCCAGCAGTTTTGTGGAGGAGACCCAGTACTTC. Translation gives CASSFVEETQYF.

The CDR3 coding sequence is TGTGCCAGCAGTGCTACGGATACGCAGTATTTT. This translates into CASSATDTQYF. The chain uses TRBV2 and TRBJ2-3, with D hard to call. Germline lookup yields CDR1 SNHLY and CDR2 FYNNEI. This CDR3 has 11 residues. The ends were cut back, 4 bases at V and 6 bases at J, with 5 bases in the middle. The complete variable domain, with remaining parts taken from reference TRBV2 and TRBJ2-3, reads EPEVTQTPSHQVTQMGQEVILRCVPISNHLYFYWYRQILGQKVEFLVSFYNNEISEKSEIFDDQFSVERPDGSNFTLKIRSTKLEDSAMYFCASSATDTQYFGPGTRLTVL.

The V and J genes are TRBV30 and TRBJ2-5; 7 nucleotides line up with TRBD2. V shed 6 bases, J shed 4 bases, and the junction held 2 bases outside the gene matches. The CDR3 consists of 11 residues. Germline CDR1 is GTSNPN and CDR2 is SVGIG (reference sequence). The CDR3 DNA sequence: TGTGCCTGTCTAGCGGTAGAGACCCAGTACTTC. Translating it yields CACLAVETQYF. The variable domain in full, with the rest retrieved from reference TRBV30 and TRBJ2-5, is SQTIHQWPATLVQPVGSPLSLECTVEGTSNPNLYWYRQAAGRGLQLLFYSVGIGQISSEVPQNLSASRPQDRQFILSSKKLLLSDSGFYLCACLAVETQYFGPGTRLLVL.

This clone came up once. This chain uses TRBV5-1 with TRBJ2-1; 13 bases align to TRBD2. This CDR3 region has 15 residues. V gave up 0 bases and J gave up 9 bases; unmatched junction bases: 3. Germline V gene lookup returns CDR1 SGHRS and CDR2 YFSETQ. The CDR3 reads CASSLGTSGRAEQFF. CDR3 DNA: TGCGCCAGCAGCTTGGGGACTAGCGGGAGAGCTGAGCAGTTCTTC.

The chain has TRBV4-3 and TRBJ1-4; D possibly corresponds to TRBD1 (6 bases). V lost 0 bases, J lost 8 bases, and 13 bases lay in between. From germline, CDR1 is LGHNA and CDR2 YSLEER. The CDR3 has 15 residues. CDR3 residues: CASSQDQGQNEKLFF. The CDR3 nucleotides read TGCGCCAGCAGCCAAGATCAGGGGCAGAACGAAAAACTGTTTTTT.

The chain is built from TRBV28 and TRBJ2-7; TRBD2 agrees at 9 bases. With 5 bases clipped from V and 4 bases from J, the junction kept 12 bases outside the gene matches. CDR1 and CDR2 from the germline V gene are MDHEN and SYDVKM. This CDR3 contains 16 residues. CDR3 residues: CASSHREREAPYEQYF. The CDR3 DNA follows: TGTGCCAGCAGTCACCGCGAGCGGGAGGCACCTTACGAGCAGTACTTC.